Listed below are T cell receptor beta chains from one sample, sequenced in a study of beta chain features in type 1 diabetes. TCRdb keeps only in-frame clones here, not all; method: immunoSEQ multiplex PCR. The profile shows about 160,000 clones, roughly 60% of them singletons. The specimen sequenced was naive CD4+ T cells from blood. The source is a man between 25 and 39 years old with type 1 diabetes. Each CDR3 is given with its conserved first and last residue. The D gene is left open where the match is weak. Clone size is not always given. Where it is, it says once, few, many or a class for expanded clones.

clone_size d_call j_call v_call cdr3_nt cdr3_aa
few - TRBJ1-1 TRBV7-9 TGTGCCAGCACCTTTACAACGTCCGGGACCGAAGCTTTCTTT CASTFTTSGTEAFF
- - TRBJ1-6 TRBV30 TGTGCCTGGAGTGTCACTGATGTAAATTCACCCCTCCACTTT CAWSVTDVNSPLHF
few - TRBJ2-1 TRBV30 TGTGCCTGGCGGATGAGCTCCTACAATGAGCAGTTCTTC CAWRMSSYNEQFF
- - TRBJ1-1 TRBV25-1 TGTGCCAGCAGTCCTAGGACAGCGAACACTGAAGCTTTCTTT CASSPRTANTEAFF
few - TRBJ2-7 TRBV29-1 TGCAGCGGTTCAGGGGAAGGCGAGCAGTACTTC CSGSGEGEQYF
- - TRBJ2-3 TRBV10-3 TGTGCCATCAGTACAGGGACGGGAGATACGCAGTATTTT CAISTGTGDTQYF
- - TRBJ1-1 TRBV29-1 TGCAGCGTTGACTGGCCAGGCCCGAACACTGAAGCTTTCTTT CSVDWPGPNTEAFF
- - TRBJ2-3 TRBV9 TGTGCCAGCAGCCCCGTGGGCACAAGCACAGATACGCAGTATTTT CASSPVGTSTDTQYF
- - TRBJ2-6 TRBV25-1 TGTGCCAGCAGTCACTGGGATGGGGCCAACGTCCTGACTTTC CASSHWDGANVLTF
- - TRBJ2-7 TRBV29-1 TGCAGCGCCGGGGACAACTACGAGCAGTACTTC CSAGDNYEQYF
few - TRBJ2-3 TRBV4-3 TGCGCCAGCAGCCAAGATCTTACCGTCGGCACAGATACGCAGTATTTT CASSQDLTVGTDTQYF
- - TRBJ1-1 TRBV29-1 TGCAGCGTCGGGCCTCTCGGGATGAACACTGAAGCTTTCTTT CSVGPLGMNTEAFF
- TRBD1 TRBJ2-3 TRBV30 TGTGCCTGGAGTCTCGGACAGGGGGCAGTAGATACGCAGTATTTT CAWSLGQGAVDTQYF
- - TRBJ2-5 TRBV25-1 TGTGCCAGCATAGGATACGAAGAGACCCAGTACTTC CASIGYEETQYF
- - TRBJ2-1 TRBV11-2 TGTGCCAGCAGCTTAGCTCCCCGTGGAGGGGCTTGGGTCGGTGAGCAGTTCTTC CASSLAPRGGAWVGEQFF
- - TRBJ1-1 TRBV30 TGTGCCGGCAGGTCCATGAACACTGAAGCTTTCTTT CAGRSMNTEAFF
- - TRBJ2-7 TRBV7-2 TGTGCCAGCAGCTCCGGGACGGACCGGGTCCCCGAGCAGTACTTC CASSSGTDRVPEQYF
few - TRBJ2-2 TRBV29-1 TGCAGCGTTGGCAGGGCGGGCACCGGGGAGCTGTTTTTT CSVGRAGTGELFF
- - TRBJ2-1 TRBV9 TGTGCCAGCAGCGAATACGTCAACAATGAGCAGTTCTTC CASSEYVNNEQFF
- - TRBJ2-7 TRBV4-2 TGTGCCAGCAGCCAAGATGTTGCAGGGGGGTACGAGCAGTACTTC CASSQDVAGGYEQYF
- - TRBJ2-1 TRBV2 TGTGCCAGCAGCTCCACAGGGCACAATGAGCAGTTCTTC CASSSTGHNEQFF
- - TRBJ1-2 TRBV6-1 TGTGCCAGCAGTGGGGCACAGGGATGGTTAGACTATGGCTACACCTTC CASSGAQGWLDYGYTF
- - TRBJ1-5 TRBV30 TGTGCCTGGAGTGTTCCGGGGTCAGGGCCCCAGCATTTT CAWSVPGSGPQHF
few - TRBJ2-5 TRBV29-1 TGCAGCGTTGAAAGACAGCAAGAGACCCAGTACTTC CSVERQQETQYF
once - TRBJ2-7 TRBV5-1 TGCGCCAGCAGCACCTCGACAGGTCCCCCCTACGAGCAGTACTTC CASSTSTGPPYEQYF
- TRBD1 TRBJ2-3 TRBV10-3 TGTGCCATCAGTGGGTTAGGGGGCAGCACAGATACGCAGTATTTT CAISGLGGSTDTQYF
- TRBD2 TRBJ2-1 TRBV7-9 TGTGCCAGCAGCTCCCCCGGGACTAGCGACAATGAGCAGTTCTTC CASSSPGTSDNEQFF
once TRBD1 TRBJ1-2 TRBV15 TGTGCCACCGGACAGGGCGACTATGGCTACACCTTC CATGQGDYGYTF
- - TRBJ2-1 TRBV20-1 TGCAGTGCCCAAACTAGCCCTGAGTTCTTC CSAQTSPEFF
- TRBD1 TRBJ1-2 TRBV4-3 TGCGCCAGCAGCCAAGATTACCCCGCACAGGGGGCGATACAGGGCTACACCTTC CASSQDYPAQGAIQGYTF
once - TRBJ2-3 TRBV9 TGTGCCAGCAGCGACCGGCCTGGGGATACGCAGTATTTT CASSDRPGDTQYF
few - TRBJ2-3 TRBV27 TGTGCCAGCAGTTCACAGGGAGCGGCCACAGATACGCAGTATTTT CASSSQGAATDTQYF
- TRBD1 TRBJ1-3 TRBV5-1 TGCGCCAGCAGCTTGGGACAGGGTGGAAACACCATATATTTT CASSLGQGGNTIYF
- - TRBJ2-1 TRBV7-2 TGTGCCAGCAGCCTGGCCGGACAGTACAATGAGCAGTTCTTC CASSLAGQYNEQFF
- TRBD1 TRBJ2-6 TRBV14 TGTGCCAGCAGCCAAGGGGACAGCGCCTCTGGGGCCAACGTCCTGACTTTC CASSQGDSASGANVLTF
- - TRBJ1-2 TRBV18 TGTGCCAGCTCACCACAGAACTATGGCTACACCTTC CASSPQNYGYTF
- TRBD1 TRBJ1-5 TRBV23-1 TGCGCCAGCAGTCAACGTTTATTACAGGGGGCCCCCAGGAAGCCCCAGCATTTT CASSQRLLQGAPRKPQHF
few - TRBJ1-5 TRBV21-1 TGTGCCACGACAGAGCCGACCGTAGGGTCCGGAGATCAGCCCCAGCATTTT CATTEPTVGSGDQPQHF
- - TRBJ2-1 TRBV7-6 TGTGCCAGCAGCTTAGTGGCGGGGAACAATGAGCAGTTCTTC CASSLVAGNNEQFF
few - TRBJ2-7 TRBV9 TGTGCCAGCAGCGTACAGGGGTACGAGCAGTACTTC CASSVQGYEQYF
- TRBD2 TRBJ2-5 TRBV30 TGTGCCTGGAGTCTAGCGGGGTCGGAGACCCAGTACTTC CAWSLAGSETQYF
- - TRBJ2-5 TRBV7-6 TGTGCCAGCAGCTCCCGGGAGACCCAGTACTTC CASSSRETQYF
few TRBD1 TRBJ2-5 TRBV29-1 TGCAGCGCTGACAGGGGAACGGAGACCCAGTACTTC CSADRGTETQYF
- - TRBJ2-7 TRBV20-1 TGCAGTGCTTCCCGGGGGACCGAGCAGTACTTC CSASRGTEQYF
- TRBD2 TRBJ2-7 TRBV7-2 TGTGCCAGCAGCTTAGCGCGGGGTAGCGGGAATTACGAGCAGTACTTC CASSLARGSGNYEQYF
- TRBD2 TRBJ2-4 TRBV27 TGTGCCAGTAAAGCGGGACTAGCGGGTAGGAACATTCAGTACTTC CASKAGLAGRNIQYF
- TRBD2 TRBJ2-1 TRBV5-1 TGCGCCAGCAGCTTGGATGTGACTAGCGGGGCATCCAATGAGCAGTTCTTC CASSLDVTSGASNEQFF
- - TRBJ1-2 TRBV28 TGTGCCAGCAGTAGAGGGACGAGTTATGGCTACACCTTC CASSRGTSYGYTF
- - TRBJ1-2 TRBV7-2 TGTGCCAGCAGCTCGTCTCAAGGTAGCACAACCTATGGCTACACCTTC CASSSSQGSTTYGYTF
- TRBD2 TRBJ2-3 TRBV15 TGTGCCACCAGCAGAGATGGTGGGGACTACACAGATACGCAGTATTTT CATSRDGGDYTDTQYF
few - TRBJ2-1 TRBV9 TGTGCCAGCAGCGTAGATTTTGGAGAAGAGCAGTTCTTC CASSVDFGEEQFF
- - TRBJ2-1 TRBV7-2 TGTGCCAGCAGCCGAGGACAGCCTAATGAGCAGTTCTTC CASSRGQPNEQFF